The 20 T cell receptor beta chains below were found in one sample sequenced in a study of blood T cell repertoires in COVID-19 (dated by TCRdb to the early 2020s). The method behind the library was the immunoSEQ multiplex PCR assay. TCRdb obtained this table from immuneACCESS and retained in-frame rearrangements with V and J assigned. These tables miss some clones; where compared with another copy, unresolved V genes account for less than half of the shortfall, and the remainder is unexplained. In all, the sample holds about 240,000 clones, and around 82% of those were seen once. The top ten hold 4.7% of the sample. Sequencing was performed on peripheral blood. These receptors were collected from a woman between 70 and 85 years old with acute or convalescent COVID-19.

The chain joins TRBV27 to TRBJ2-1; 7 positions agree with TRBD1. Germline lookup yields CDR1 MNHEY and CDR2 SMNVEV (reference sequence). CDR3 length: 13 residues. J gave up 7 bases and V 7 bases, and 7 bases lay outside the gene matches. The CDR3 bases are TGTGCCAGCATCGATATACAGGGGAATGAGCAGTTCTTC. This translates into CASIDIQGNEQFF.

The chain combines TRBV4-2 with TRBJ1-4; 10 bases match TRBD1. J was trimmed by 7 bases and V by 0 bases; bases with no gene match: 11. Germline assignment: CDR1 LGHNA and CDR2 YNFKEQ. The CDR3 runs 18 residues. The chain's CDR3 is CASSQEGYSGTGAEKLFF. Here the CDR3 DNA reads TGTGCCAGCAGCCAAGAAGGCTATTCTGGGACAGGGGCTGAAAAACTGTTTTTT.

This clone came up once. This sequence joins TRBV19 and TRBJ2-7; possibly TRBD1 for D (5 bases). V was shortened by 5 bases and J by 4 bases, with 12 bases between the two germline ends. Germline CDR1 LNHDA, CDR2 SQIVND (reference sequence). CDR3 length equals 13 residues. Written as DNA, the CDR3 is TGTGCCAGTAGTGCCTTGGACAATTACGAGCAGTACTTC. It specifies CASSALDNYEQYF.

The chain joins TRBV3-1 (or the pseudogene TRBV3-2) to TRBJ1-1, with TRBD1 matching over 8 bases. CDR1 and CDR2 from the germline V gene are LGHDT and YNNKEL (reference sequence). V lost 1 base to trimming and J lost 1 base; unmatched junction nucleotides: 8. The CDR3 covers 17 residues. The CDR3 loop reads CASSQVYGTGTNTEAFF. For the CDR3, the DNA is TGTGCCAGCAGCCAAGTATACGGGACAGGCACGAACACTGAAGCTTTCTTT.

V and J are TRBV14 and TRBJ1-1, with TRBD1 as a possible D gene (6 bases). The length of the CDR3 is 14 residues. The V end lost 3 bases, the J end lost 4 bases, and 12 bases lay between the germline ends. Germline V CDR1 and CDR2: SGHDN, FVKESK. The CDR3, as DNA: TGTGCCAGCAGCCAGGAGACAGGCACCACTGAAGCTTTCTTT. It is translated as CASSQETGTTEAFF.

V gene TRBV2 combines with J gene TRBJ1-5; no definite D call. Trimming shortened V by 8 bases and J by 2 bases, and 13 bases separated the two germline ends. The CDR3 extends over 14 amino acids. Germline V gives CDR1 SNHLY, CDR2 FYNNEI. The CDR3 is CASSPTFGNQPQHF. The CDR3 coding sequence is TGTGCCAGCTCACCCACATTTGGCAATCAGCCCCAGCATTTT.

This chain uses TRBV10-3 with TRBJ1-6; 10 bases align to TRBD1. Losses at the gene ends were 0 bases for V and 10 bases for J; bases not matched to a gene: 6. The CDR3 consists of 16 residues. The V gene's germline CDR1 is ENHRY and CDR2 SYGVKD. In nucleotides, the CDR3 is TGTGCCATCAGTGAGTCGGGACAGGGGCGGGAATCACCCCTCCACTTT. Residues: CAISESGQGRESPLHF.

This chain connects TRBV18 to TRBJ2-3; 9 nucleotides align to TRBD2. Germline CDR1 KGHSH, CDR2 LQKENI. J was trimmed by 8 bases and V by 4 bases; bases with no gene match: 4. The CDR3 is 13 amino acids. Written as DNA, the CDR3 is TGTGCCAGCTCACTAGCGGGGGACGGTACGCAGTATTTT. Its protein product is CASSLAGDGTQYF.

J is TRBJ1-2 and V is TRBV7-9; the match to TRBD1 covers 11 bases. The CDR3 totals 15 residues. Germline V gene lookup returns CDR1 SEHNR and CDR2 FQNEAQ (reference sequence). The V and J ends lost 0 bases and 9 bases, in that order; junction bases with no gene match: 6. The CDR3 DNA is TGTGCCAGCAGCTTAGCCGGGACAGGGGGTGTGAGCTACACCTTC. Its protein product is CASSLAGTGGVSYTF.

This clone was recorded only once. For the CDR3, the DNA is TGTGCCAGTAGTATATTTTGGCAGGGAGGTCAGCCCCAGCATTTT. Residues: CASSIFWQGGQPQHF. V usage is TRBV19 and J usage is TRBJ1-5, with D possibly matching TRBD1 (5 bases). This CDR3 is 15 amino acids long. The V gene's germline CDR1 is LNHDA and CDR2 SQIVND (reference sequence). V lost 2 bases and J lost 6, with 14 bases in between. The whole variable domain, filled in from reference TRBV19 and TRBJ1-5, reads DGGITQSPKYLFRKEGQNVTLSCEQNLNHDAMYWYRQDPGQGLRLIYYSQIVNDFQKGDIAEGYSVSREKKESFPLTVTSAQKNPTAFYLCASSIFWQGGQPQHFGDGTRLSIL.

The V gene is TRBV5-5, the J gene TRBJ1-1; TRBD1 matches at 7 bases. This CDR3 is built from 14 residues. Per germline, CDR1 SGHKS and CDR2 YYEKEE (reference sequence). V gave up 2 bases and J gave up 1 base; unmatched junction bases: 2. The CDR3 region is CASSFYRGNTEAFF. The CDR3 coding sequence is TGTGCCAGCAGCTTCTACAGGGGGAACACTGAAGCTTTCTTT.

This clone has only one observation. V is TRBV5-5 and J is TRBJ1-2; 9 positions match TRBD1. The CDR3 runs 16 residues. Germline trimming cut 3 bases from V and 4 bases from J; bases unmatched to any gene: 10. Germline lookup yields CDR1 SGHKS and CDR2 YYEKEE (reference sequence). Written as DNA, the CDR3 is TGTGCCAGCAGCTCCAGGCCGGGACAGGGAACCTATGGCTACACCTTC. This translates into CASSSRPGQGTYGYTF.

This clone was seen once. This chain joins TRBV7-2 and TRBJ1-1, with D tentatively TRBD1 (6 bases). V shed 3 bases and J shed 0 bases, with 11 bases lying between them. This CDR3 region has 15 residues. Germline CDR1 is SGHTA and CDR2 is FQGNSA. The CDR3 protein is CASSFLAGVNTEAFF. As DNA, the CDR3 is TGTGCCAGCAGCTTCCTGGCAGGGGTGAACACTGAAGCTTTCTTT.

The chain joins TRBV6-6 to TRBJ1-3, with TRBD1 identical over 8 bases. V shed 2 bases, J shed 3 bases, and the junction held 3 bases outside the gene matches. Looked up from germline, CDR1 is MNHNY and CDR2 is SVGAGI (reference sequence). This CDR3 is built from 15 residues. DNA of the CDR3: TGTGCCAGCAGTTACGACGACAGGGGTGGAAACACCATATATTTT. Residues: CASSYDDRGGNTIYF.

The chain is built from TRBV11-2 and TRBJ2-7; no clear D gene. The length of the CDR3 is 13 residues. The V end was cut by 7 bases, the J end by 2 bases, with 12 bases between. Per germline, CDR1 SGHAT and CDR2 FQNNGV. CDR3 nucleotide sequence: TGTGCCAGCACCCCAATCCGGGCCTACGAGCAGTACTTC. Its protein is CASTPIRAYEQYF.

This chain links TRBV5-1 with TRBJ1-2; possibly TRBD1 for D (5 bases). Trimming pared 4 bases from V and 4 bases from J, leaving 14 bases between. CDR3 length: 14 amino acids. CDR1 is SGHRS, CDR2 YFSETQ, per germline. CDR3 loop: CASSPENGGYGYTF. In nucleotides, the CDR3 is TGCGCCAGCAGCCCAGAGAACGGGGGCTATGGCTACACCTTC.

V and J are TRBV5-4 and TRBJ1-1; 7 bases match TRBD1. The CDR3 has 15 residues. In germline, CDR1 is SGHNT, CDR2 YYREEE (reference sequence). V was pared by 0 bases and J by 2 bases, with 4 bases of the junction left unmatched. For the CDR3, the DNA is TGTGCCAGCAGCTTGGGCGGGACAGTCAACACTGAAGCTTTCTTT. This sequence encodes CASSLGGTVNTEAFF.

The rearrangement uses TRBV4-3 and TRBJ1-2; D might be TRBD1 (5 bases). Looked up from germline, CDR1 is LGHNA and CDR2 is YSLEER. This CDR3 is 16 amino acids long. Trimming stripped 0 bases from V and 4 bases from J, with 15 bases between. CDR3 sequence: CASSQDLGGGSYGYTF. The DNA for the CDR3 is TGCGCCAGCAGCCAAGATCTTGGGGGAGGAAGCTATGGCTACACCTTC.

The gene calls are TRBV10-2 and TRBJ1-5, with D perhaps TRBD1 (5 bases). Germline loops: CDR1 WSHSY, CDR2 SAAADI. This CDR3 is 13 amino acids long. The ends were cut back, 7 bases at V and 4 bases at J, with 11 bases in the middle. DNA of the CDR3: TGCGCCAGCACGACAGAGGTGAATCAGCCCCAGCATTTT. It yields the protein CASTTEVNQPQHF.

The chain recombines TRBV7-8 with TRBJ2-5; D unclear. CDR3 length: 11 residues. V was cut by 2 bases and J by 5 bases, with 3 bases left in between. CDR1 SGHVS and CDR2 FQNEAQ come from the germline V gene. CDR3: CASSLQETQYF. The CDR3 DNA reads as TGTGCCAGCAGCTTACAGGAGACCCAGTACTTC.